This T cell receptor (beta chain) is from a study of technical replicates of blood from a few donors. Germline lookup yields CDR1 SGHVS and CDR2 FQNEAQ. The V and J ends lost 4 bases and 8 bases, in that order; junction bases with no gene match: 7. The CDR3 sequence is 13 residues long. The method was immunoSEQ multiplex PCR; TCRdb's version includes in-frame clones alone and lacks a portion of them. The sample includes tens of thousands of clones, 91% seen only once; the top ten take 0.37%. The rearrangement links TRBV7-8 to TRBJ1-2, with 7 bases aligning to TRBD1. The clonotype originates from a human donor in good health. Some clones in this sample may be carry-over from other donors' samples. The specimen was T cells isolated from PBMCs. The CDR3 sequence is CASSSETGLGYTF. In nucleotides, the CDR3 is TGTGCCAGCAGCTCTGAGACAGGGTTAGGCTACACCTTC.